The clone carrying this T cell receptor (beta chain) was seen just once. Its antigen is unidentified. Relapse was seen in all patients after autologous stem cell transplantation, and brentuximab vedotin exposure was variable. This sample was taken from a study of PD-1 blockade in classical Hodgkin lymphoma. Points from the study as a whole: Reports indicated that newly diagnosed patients had lower baseline TCR diversity than healthy donors did.

CDR1 is SEHNR, CDR2 FQNEAQ, per germline (reference sequence). The length of the CDR3 is 11 residues. V gave up 7 bases and J gave up 7 bases; unmatched junction bases: 3. Some clones are missing from TCRdb's copy, which holds only in-frame ones; the method was immunoSEQ multiplex PCR. The sample yields about 85,000 clones, around 90% seen once. This specimen consisted of peripheral blood mononuclear cells (PBMCs), obtained before the second cycle of nivolumab. The clonotype was recovered from a human donor with classical Hodgkin lymphoma. The chain links TRBV7-9 to TRBJ2-5; 7 bases are a match to TRBD2. The CDR3 DNA sequence: TGTGCCAGCATGGGGGAGGGGACCCAGTACTTC. This sequence encodes CASMGEGTQYF.